Listed below are T cell receptor beta chains from one sample, sequenced in a study of T cells after posttransplantation cyclophosphamide. Assay: immunoSEQ multiplex PCR; the TCRdb copy retains only in-frame clones and omits some. The sample has some 25,000 clones; 86% are singletons. The specimen sequenced was PBMCs. These receptors came from a woman aged 55-70 years with a blood cancer, CMV-positive, and with a related stem cell donor. CDR3s include the opening cysteine and the closing phenylalanine or tryptophan. Fields, in order: clone size, J gene, D gene, V gene, CDR3 protein, CDR3 DNA. The D gene is left open where the match is weak. Some rows mark clone size as missing; the rest say once, few, many or name a class of expanded clone.

NA TRBJ2-3 NA TRBV5-5 CASSFSVGTADYTDTQYF TGTGCCAGCAGCTTTTCGGTGGGTACAGCAGACTACACAGATACGCAGTATTTT
NA TRBJ1-2 NA TRBV29-1 CSVSSGNYGYTF TGCAGCGTTTCGAGCGGGAACTATGGCTACACCTTC
NA TRBJ2-7 TRBD1 TRBV19 CASSMTDRVYEQYF TGTGCCAGTAGTATGACGGACAGGGTATACGAGCAGTACTTC
NA TRBJ1-4 TRBD1 TRBV15 CATSRQGATNEKLFF TGTGCCACCAGCCGACAGGGGGCAACTAATGAAAAACTGTTTTTT
NA TRBJ1-4 NA TRBV7-6 CASSVAGAGTNEKLFF TGTGCCAGCAGCGTCGCGGGGGCGGGAACTAATGAAAAACTGTTTTTT
NA TRBJ1-2 NA TRBV30 CAWRPALQGGYGYTF TGTGCCTGGAGGCCTGCCTTACAGGGTGGCTATGGCTACACCTTC
once TRBJ2-5 NA TRBV18 CASSPSPGETQYF TGTGCCAGCTCACCGAGCCCGGGGGAGACCCAGTACTTC
NA TRBJ2-7 NA TRBV27 CASSLSWRSGEQYF TGTGCCAGCAGTTTATCTTGGAGGTCCGGCGAGCAGTACTTC
few TRBJ1-3 NA TRBV9 CASSVWGDSGNTIYF TGTGCCAGCAGCGTATGGGGGGACTCTGGAAACACCATATATTTT
NA TRBJ1-2 TRBD1 TRBV2 CASNLQGFDYGYTF TGTGCCAGCAATCTACAGGGGTTCGACTATGGCTACACCTTC
few TRBJ2-1 TRBD2 TRBV12-5 CASGRRDYYNEQFF TGTGCTAGTGGCCGGCGGGACTATTACAATGAGCAGTTCTTC
NA TRBJ1-2 NA TRBV19 CASSPPGVTNYGYTF TGTGCCAGTAGTCCCCCAGGGGTCACCAACTATGGCTACACCTTC
once TRBJ2-2 NA TRBV10-1 CASSVPGAGTGELFF TGCGCCAGCAGTGTGCCAGGCGCCGGAACCGGGGAGCTGTTTTTT
once TRBJ2-5 TRBD2 TRBV19 CASSGTTTFKETQYF TGTGCCAGTAGTGGGACTACTACCTTTAAAGAGACCCAGTACTTC
few TRBJ1-4 NA TRBV16 CASSPRGNEKLFF TGTGCCAGCAGCCCCCGGGGGAATGAAAAACTGTTTTTT
NA TRBJ1-3 NA TRBV19 CASTPWSSGNTIYF TGTGCCAGTACCCCTTGGAGCTCTGGAAACACCATATATTTT
NA TRBJ2-2 TRBD1 TRBV5-5 CASSYTGGELFF TGTGCCAGCAGCTATACAGGGGGCGAGCTGTTTTTT
NA TRBJ2-3 TRBD2 TRBV15 CATSFGLAGGTDTQYF TGTGCCACCAGCTTCGGACTAGCGGGAGGGACAGATACGCAGTATTTT
NA TRBJ1-1 NA TRBV11-2 CASSLQGAEAFF TGTGCCAGCAGCTTACAGGGTGCTGAAGCTTTCTTT
NA TRBJ1-5 NA TRBV18 CASSLQGYSNQPQHF TGTGCCAGCTCACTACAGGGTTATAGCAATCAGCCCCAGCATTTT
NA TRBJ1-2 NA TRBV4-1 CASSQIRGLTDGYTF TGCGCCAGCAGCCAAATCAGAGGACTAACAGATGGCTACACCTTC
NA TRBJ2-3 TRBD1 TRBV19 CASSIRGTDTQYF TGTGCCAGTAGTATCAGGGGGACAGATACGCAGTATTTT
NA TRBJ1-2 TRBD1 TRBV6-5 CASISSRGRLGGYTF TGTGCCAGCATCTCATCCAGGGGGCGCCTAGGGGGCTACACCTTC
NA TRBJ2-1 TRBD2 TRBV2 CASSERLASSYNEQFF TGTGCCAGCAGTGAAAGACTAGCGAGCTCCTACAATGAGCAGTTCTTC
NA TRBJ1-2 NA TRBV2 CASRESTYGYTF TGTGCCAGCAGAGAAAGTACATATGGCTACACCTTC
NA TRBJ2-1 NA TRBV6-1 CAIRGLLSSYNEQFF TGTGCCATCAGGGGACTCCTGAGCTCCTACAATGAGCAGTTCTTC
NA TRBJ2-1 TRBD2 TRBV2 CASSERLREGKDEQFF TGTGCCAGCAGTGAACGGTTGCGGGAGGGGAAGGATGAGCAGTTCTTC
NA TRBJ1-1 NA TRBV18 CASSLQSENTEAFF TGTGCCAGCTCACTGCAGTCTGAGAACACTGAAGCTTTCTTT
few TRBJ2-2 TRBD2 TRBV7-2 CASSPGTSRELFF TGTGCCAGCAGCCCAGGGACTAGCCGGGAGCTGTTTTTT
few TRBJ2-3 TRBD2 TRBV7-6 CASSLLAGGPTDTQYF TGTGCCAGCAGCTTACTAGCGGGAGGACCCACAGATACGCAGTATTTT
NA TRBJ1-5 NA TRBV5-8 CASSLVGWSNQPQHF TGTGCCAGCAGCTTGGTCGGGTGGAGCAATCAGCCCCAGCATTTT
NA TRBJ2-5 TRBD1 TRBV7-9 CASSLTGQGLETQYF TGTGCCAGCAGCCTAACGGGACAGGGGTTAGAGACCCAGTACTTC
NA TRBJ1-5 NA TRBV7-7 CASSYRDEYSNQPQHF TGTGCCAGCAGCTACAGGGACGAATATAGCAATCAGCCCCAGCATTTT
NA TRBJ2-7 TRBD1 TRBV7-8 CASSIRQGPSYEQYF TGTGCCAGCAGCATTCGACAGGGTCCTTCCTACGAGCAGTACTTC
few TRBJ2-1 TRBD1 TRBV29-1 CSTRQGYNEQFF TGCAGCACAAGACAGGGTTACAATGAGCAGTTCTTC
NA TRBJ2-1 NA TRBV5-4 CASSLRGLYNEQFF TGTGCCAGCAGCTTGCGGGGACTTTACAATGAGCAGTTCTTC
NA TRBJ1-1 NA TRBV7-8 CASSLQVNTEAFF TGTGCCAGCAGCTTACAGGTGAACACTGAAGCTTTCTTT
once TRBJ2-5 NA TRBV7-3 CASSYTGGGGTQYF TGTGCCAGCAGCTATACGGGGGGCGGGGGGACCCAGTACTTC
NA TRBJ2-7 NA TRBV5-1 CASSVGGAGVYEQYF TGCGCCAGCAGCGTTGGAGGCGCAGGGGTCTACGAGCAGTACTTC
few TRBJ1-1 TRBD1 TRBV30 CALERQGMNTEAFF TGTGCCTTGGAGAGACAGGGTATGAACACTGAAGCTTTCTTT
NA TRBJ2-7 TRBD1 TRBV5-1 CASSLEQGSEQYF TGCGCCAGCAGCTTGGAACAGGGGAGCGAGCAGTACTTC
NA TRBJ2-1 TRBD1 TRBV7-3 CASSPVGQGYNEQFF TGTGCCAGCAGCCCAGTAGGACAGGGTTACAATGAGCAGTTCTTC
NA TRBJ1-5 NA TRBV6-6 CASSRDLNSNQPQHF TGTGCCAGCTCCCGGGACTTAAATAGCAATCAGCCCCAGCATTTT
NA TRBJ1-2 NA TRBV2 CASSENTEYGYTF TGTGCCAGCAGTGAGAACACGGAGTATGGCTACACCTTC
NA TRBJ2-2 TRBD2 TRBV11-2 CASRRVGEGNTGELFF TGTGCCAGCAGGCGGGTTGGGGAGGGAAACACCGGGGAGCTGTTTTTT
NA TRBJ2-3 TRBD1 TRBV7-2 CASSPNRGGTQYF TGTGCCAGCAGCCCCAACAGGGGCGGTACGCAGTATTTT
NA TRBJ1-1 NA TRBV5-1 CASSLVATEAFF TGCGCCAGCAGCTTGGTGGCAACAGAAGCTTTCTTT
NA TRBJ2-6 NA TRBV29-1 CSVTLTGKAGANVLTF TGCAGCGTTACCCTGACAGGAAAAGCCGGGGCCAACGTCCTGACTTTC
NA TRBJ2-7 NA TRBV29-1 CSVGRDTYEQYF TGCAGCGTTGGCAGGGACACCTACGAGCAGTACTTC
NA TRBJ2-5 NA TRBV7-8 CASSLGHPQETQYF TGTGCCAGCAGCCTCGGACACCCTCAAGAGACCCAGTACTTC
NA TRBJ1-5 NA TRBV18 CASSVGANQPQHF TGTGCCAGCTCTGTGGGGGCCAATCAGCCCCAGCATTTT
once TRBJ1-2 TRBD1 TRBV10-3 CATEDPETGGYYGYTF TGTGCCACCGAAGACCCCGAGACAGGGGGCTACTATGGCTACACCTTC
NA TRBJ1-5 NA TRBV4-1 CASSQDQMRGGQPQHF TGCGCCAGCAGCCAAGATCAGATGCGCGGAGGGCAGCCCCAGCATTTT
NA TRBJ2-7 TRBD2 TRBV7-2 CASSLFGGSSYEQYF TGTGCCAGCAGCTTATTCGGGGGGAGCTCCTACGAGCAGTACTTC
NA TRBJ2-2 TRBD1 TRBV4-1 CASSLWGQTTGELFF TGCGCCAGCAGCCTTTGGGGACAGACCACCGGGGAGCTGTTTTTT
NA TRBJ1-1 NA TRBV6-5 CASSYRGEGEAFF TGTGCCAGCAGTTACAGGGGGGAGGGTGAAGCTTTCTTT
NA TRBJ2-3 TRBD2 TRBV28 CASSSDGVDPSGHIPDTQYF TGTGCCAGCAGTTCGGATGGGGTCGATCCTAGCGGGCATATTCCAGATACGCAGTATTTT
NA TRBJ1-3 TRBD1 TRBV6-5 CASTRTGAGNTIYF TGTGCCAGCACTAGGACAGGGGCTGGAAACACCATATATTTT